This TCR beta chain was recovered during a study of regulatory T cells in long-lasting Graves disease. General observations from the study: Persistent Graves' patients possessed reduced TCR diversity relative to recently diagnosed ones.

Assembly of TCR beta libraries relied on iRepertoire HTBI primers together with Arm-PCR of CDR3 regions. In the original processing: Samples collectively showed around 56 TRBV and about 15 TRBJ segments. TCRdb fed the multiplex PCR reads into MiXCR, producing one record per CDR3 protein. For this entry, the V and J calls and clone size follow TCRdb and not the study's own pipeline. This sample has a few hundred thousand distinct CDR3 sequences, with roughly a quarter found just once. Time point meaning: persistent/refractory GD, antithyroid drugs over 5 years with positive TRAb. PBMCs provided the RNA from which the TCR library was made. Diagnosis followed American Thyroid Association guidelines for Graves' disease. The CDR3 has 14 residues. The V gene lost 5 bases and the J gene lost 4 bases, with 14 bases spanning the gap. Germline loops: CDR1 SGHNT, CDR2 YENEEA. In its sample, this clonotype was seen a few times. Its antigen is currently unknown.

The source was peripheral blood mononuclear cells (PBMCs), collected when the disease was refractory, from a patient treated with antithyroid drugs. The chain joins TRBV11-3 to TRBJ1-1; no clear D. This clonotype was obtained from a female donor with Graves disease. Here the CDR3 DNA reads TGTGCCAGCAGCCTGCACGCAGAGGGCACTGAAGCTTTCTTT. Protein sequence: CASSLHAEGTEAFF.